This is a list of T cell receptor beta chains from one sample in a study of tumor-infiltrating lymphocytes in primary liver carcinoma. TCRdb fed the multiplex PCR reads into MiXCR, producing one record per CDR3 protein. The profile covers about 190,000 distinct CDR3 sequences, with around 85% appearing a single time and 15% to 20% taken by the ten largest. The sample taken for sequencing was tumor tissue from primary liver carcinoma. The origin of the receptors is a man aged 40-49 years with primary liver carcinoma and hepatitis B virus infection. The CDR3 runs from the conserved cysteine through the conserved F or W. A D gene is named only where the DNA matches it firmly. Only part of the rows carry a size: once, few, many, or a class if the clone is expanded.

D gene	V gene	J gene	clone size	CDR3 protein	CDR3 DNA
.	TRBV6-1	TRBJ2-4	.	CASNDGTPRDTQCF	TGTGCCAGCAATGACGGGACTCCTCGGGACACTCAGTGCTTC
.	TRBV4-1	TRBJ1-2	many	CASSLAGQGNGGYTF	TGCGCCAGCAGCCTCGCGGGCCAGGGGAACGGTGGCTACACCTTC
.	TRBV12-5	TRBJ2-7	.	CASEGIGSFEQYF	TGTGCCAGTGAGGGGATCGGTTCATTCGAGCAGTACTTC
TRBD1	TRBV6-5	TRBJ2-1	.	CASSYSWDRSHNGQFF	TGTGCCAGCAGTTACTCCTGGGACAGGTCCCACAATGGGCAGTTCTTC
TRBD2	TRBV29-1	TRBJ2-3	.	CRVGGTSGREGPDTQYF	TGCAGAGTTGGCGGGACTAGCGGGAGAGAGGGCCCAGATACGCAGTATTTT
TRBD1	TRBV29-1	TRBJ1-2	.	CCVRSGGAYGYIF	TGCTGCGTCCGATCAGGGGGCGCCTATGGCTATATCTTC
.	TRBV29-1	TRBJ1-2	.	CSVATYGYYGYTF	TGCAGCGTTGCCACGTACGGATACTATGGCTACACCTTT
.	TRBV10-2	TRBJ2-3	once	CASSELQVLPRTDTQYF	TGCGCCAGCAGTGAGTTACAGGTACTACCTCGCACAGATACGCAGTATTTT
.	TRBV12-3/TRBV12-4	TRBJ2-3	.	CASSLLKPGHPAETDTQYF	TGTGCCAGCAGTTTATTGAAGCCGGGACACCCAGCGGAAACAGATACGCAATATTTT
TRBD2	TRBV10-3	TRBJ2-7	.	CANSEASGSYEQYF	TGTGCCAACAGTGAGGCTAGCGGGAGCTATGAGCAGTACTTC
.	TRBV10-3	TRBJ2-3	.	CAISASLMTGRGTDTQYF	TGTGCCATCAGTGCATCCTTAATGACTGGCCGGGGCACAGATACGCAGTATTTT
.	TRBV5-1	TRBJ1-5	.	CASSLRGTGNQPQHF	TGCGCCAGCAGCTTGAGGGGGACTGGCAATCAGCCCCAGCATTTT
.	TRBV28	TRBJ1-5	.	CASSRHGLNQPQHF	TGTGCCAGCAGCCGTCATGGCCTCAATCAGCCCCAACATTTT
.	TRBV5-5	TRBJ2-1	.	CARSSEQDLYNEQFF	TGTGCCAGAAGCTCCGAACAGGATCTATACAATGAGCAGTTCTTC
.	TRBV12-3/TRBV12-4	TRBJ1-1	.	CVSASADRNTEAFF	TGTGTCAGCGCTTCGGCAGACAGGAACACTGAAGCTTTCTTT
TRBD1	TRBV29-1	TRBJ2-3	.	CSVSGTGASDTEYF	TGCAGCGTTTCCGGGACAGGGGCGTCAGATACAGAATATTTT
.	TRBV11-2	TRBJ2-7	once	CASSLGLGRSYEKYF	TGTGCCAGCAGCTTAGGATTAGGACGGTCCTACGAGAAGTACTTT
.	TRBV4-2	TRBJ2-5	many	CASSQENGVGDRRETQYF	TGTGCCAGCAGCCAAGAAAATGGTGTCGGGGACCGAAGGGAGACCCAGTACTTC
.	TRBV4-3	TRBJ2-1	.	CASSQDLRRSYYNEQFF	TGCGCCAGTAGCCAAGATCTGCGGAGGTCGTACTACAATGAGCAGTTCTTC
.	TRBV6-1	TRBJ2-7	.	CASSTIPGLAPCEQYF	TGTGCCAGCAGTACCATACCGGGACTGGCTCCCTGCGAGCAGTACTTC
.	TRBV29-1	TRBJ2-7	.	CSAGWGNHERYF	TGCAGCGCGGGTTGGGGTAATCATGAGCGCTACTTC
TRBD2	TRBV5-1	TRBJ2-1	.	CASSPSGGYNEQFF	TGCGCCAGCAGCCCTAGCGGGGGCTACAATGAGCAGTTCTTC
.	TRBV11-2	TRBJ1-2	.	CASSLNSGGGYTF	TGTGCCAGCAGCTTAAATTCGGGAGGAGGCTACACCTTC
TRBD1	TRBV7-6	TRBJ1-2	.	CASSSRPGQTNYGYTF	TGTGCCAGCAGCAGCAGACCGGGACAGACTAACTATGGCTACACCTTC
TRBD2	TRBV4-3	TRBJ2-1	.	CASSQGASGRLNKQFF	TGCGCCAGCAGTCAGGGCGCTAGCGGGAGATTGAATAAGCAGTTCTTC
.	TRBV29-1	TRBJ2-7	.	CSVEGGHEQHF	TGCAGCGTTGAGGGAGGTCATGAGCAGCACTTC
TRBD2	TRBV29-1	TRBJ2-2	few	CSVVTSAANTGKLFF	TGCAGCGTTGTGACTAGCGCGGCGAACACCGGGAAACTGTTTTTT
.	TRBV5-5	TRBJ2-7	once	CANSFGLSYEQYF	TGTGCCAACAGCTTCGGACTCTCCTATGAGCAGTACTTC
.	TRBV10-2	TRBJ1-6	.	CASSESAVNSPLHF	TGCGCCAGCAGTGAGTCCGCAGTTAATTCACCCCTCCACTTT
TRBD1	TRBV28	TRBJ2-2	.	CVSSPGGVDTGELFF	TGTGTCAGCAGCCCAGGGGGCGTGGACACCGGGGAGCTGTTTTTT
TRBD2	TRBV4-2	TRBJ2-1	.	CASSHPVLAGDRGQFF	TGTGCCAGCAGCCATCCGGTACTAGCGGGAGATAGGGGGCAGTTCTTC
TRBD1	TRBV5-5	TRBJ2-3	.	CASSSGQTNSNPPQYF	TGTGCCAGCAGCTCGGGACAGACGAATAGCAATCCACCCCAGTATTTT
TRBD2	TRBV29-1	TRBJ2-1	.	CSVMLADYNEHFF	TGCAGCGTTATGCTAGCGGACTACAATGAGCATTTCTTC
.	TRBV29-1	TRBJ2-2	once	CSVGYSAVNTGELFF	TGCAGCGTTGGGTATAGCGCGGTGAACACCGGGGAGCTGTTTTTT
.	TRBV6-1	TRBJ2-7	few	CVSSETYDLGQYF	TGTGTCAGCAGTGAGACTTACGACCTCGGGCAGTACTTC
.	TRBV28	TRBJ2-2	.	CASIGTTENTRELFF	TGTGCCAGCATTGGAACGACAGAGAACACCAGGGAGCTGTTTTTT
TRBD1	TRBV27	TRBJ1-1	once	CASSHMWDSEAFF	TGTGCCAGCAGCCATATGTGGGACAGTGAAGCTTTCTTT
TRBD1	TRBV4-2	TRBJ2-1	.	CACYHAGGQGNNEQFF	TGTGCCTGCTATCACGCCGGCGGACAGGGGAACAATGAGCAGTTCTTC
TRBD1	TRBV6-1	TRBJ1-2	once	CASRTGEAYDYTF	TGTGCCAGCAGGACAGGGGAGGCCTATGACTACACTTTC
.	TRBV28	TRBJ2-5	few	CASSGDHFRQTQYF	TGTGCCAGCAGTGGGGACCACTTCAGGCAGACCCAGTATTTC
.	TRBV5-4	TRBJ1-3	.	CANRFLSSSSGNTIYF	TGTGCCAACAGGTTTTTGAGCTCCAGCTCTGGAAACACCATATATTTT
.	TRBV4-2	TRBJ2-1	.	CASSHDWTTGGEQFF	TGTGCCAGCAGCCATGACTGGACAACCGGCGGTGAGCAGTTCTTC
TRBD2	TRBV4-1	TRBJ2-1	.	CASPRGVAGGRGEKFF	TGCGCCAGCCCCAGAGGGGTAGCGGGAGGGCGTGGTGAGAAGTTCTTC